The 9 T cell receptor beta chains reported below all come from one sample, sequenced in a study of T cells in Graves' hyperthyroidism and ophthalmopathy. RNA transcripts served as the template for amplifying TCR beta CDR3 regions. The TCR CDR3 first-round RT-PCR relied on the HTBI primer set. MiXCR was run by TCRdb on the multiplex PCR reads, yielding one entry per CDR3 protein. The table lists about 400,000 distinct CDR3 sequences, 14% to 15% of them singletons, with roughly 13% in the top ten. Sequences were obtained from blood. Every receptor here comes from a man between 18 and 35 years old with Graves' ophthalmopathy.

This clonotype was counted at least ten times. The chain has TRBV6-1 and TRBJ1-5; D gene uncertain. Trimming took off 2 bases at V and 7 bases at J, with 12 bases between the two ends. CDR1 is MNHNS, CDR2 SASEGT, per germline. The CDR3 has 14 residues. The CDR3 DNA reads TGTGCCAGCAGTGAAAACTGGGCGGACCAGCCCCAGCATTTT. It translates to CASSENWADQPQHF.

This clonotype was observed a handful of times. This chain joins TRBV20-1 and TRBJ1-1, with D perhaps TRBD1 (5 bases). Trimming stripped 2 bases from V and 1 base from J, with 11 bases between. The CDR3 length is 14 residues. Germline V gene lookup returns CDR1 DFQATT and CDR2 SNEGSKA (reference sequence). For the CDR3, the DNA is TGCAGTGCTAGACCCACAACAGGGAACACTGAAGCTTTCTTT. It encodes CSARPTTGNTEAFF.

The genes are TRBV7-9 and TRBJ2-1; D is unresolved. This CDR3 is built from 13 residues. Between the trimmed V and J ends, which lost 6 bases and 7 bases, there was a span of 13 bases. Per germline, CDR1 SEHNR and CDR2 FQNEAQ (reference sequence). The CDR3 DNA reads as TGTGCCAGCAGTCCCCCAACGGAAAATGAGCAGTTCTTC. This codes for CASSPPTENEQFF.

Only a few counts were recorded for this clonotype. The genes are TRBV7-2 and TRBJ2-3; D may be TRBD2 (5 bases). Germline-derived CDR1 and CDR2 are SGHTA and FQGNSA. V gave up 4 bases and J gave up 5 bases, with 19 bases separating them. The CDR3 is made up of 16 amino acids. The CDR3 protein is CASSSSLEGFGDTQYF. The CDR3 DNA sequence: TGTGCCAGCAGCTCCTCTTTAGAGGGTTTTGGAGATACGCAGTATTTT.

This clonotype has more than one count but fewer than ten. V is TRBV6-5 and J is TRBJ2-7; a weak D match, TRBD2 (6 bases). This CDR3 comprises 16 residues. Germline loops: CDR1 MNHEY, CDR2 SVGAGI. Deletions cut 2 bases from V and 2 bases from J, with 16 bases between. Written as DNA, the CDR3 is TGTGCCAGCAGTTACGGGGGAGGCAGGGTGCCCTACGAGCAGTACTTC. As protein: CASSYGGGRVPYEQYF.

V and J are TRBV5-4 and TRBJ1-3, with D possibly being TRBD1 (6 bases). The germline V gene has CDR1 SGHNT and CDR2 YYREEE (reference sequence). CDR3 length: 13 residues. The V end lost 1 base, the J end lost 8 bases, and 10 bases lay between the germline ends. CDR3 residues: CASSLSKGDTIYF. CDR3 DNA: TGTGCCAGCAGCTTGTCCAAGGGGGACACCATATATTTT. The whole variable domain, remainder taken from reference TRBV5-4 and TRBJ1-3, is ETGVTQSPTHLIKTRGQQVTLRCSSQSGHNTVSWYQQALGQGPQFIFQYYREEENGRGNFPPRFSGLQFPNYSSELNVNALELDDSALYLCASSLSKGDTIYFGEGSWLTVV.

The V and J genes are TRBV5-1 and TRBJ1-2; 11 bases are shared with TRBD1. This CDR3 has 14 amino acids. Germline trimming cut 4 bases from V and 7 bases from J; bases unmatched to any gene: 6. CDR1 is SGHRS and CDR2 is YFSETQ in the germline V gene. The CDR3 bases are TGCGCCAGCAGCACCCGGGACAGGGGGATTGGCTACACCTTC. Translated: CASSTRDRGIGYTF.

This clonotype was detected many times. The chain recombines TRBV7-8 with TRBJ1-5, with 8 bases matching TRBD1. Losses at the gene ends were 1 base for V and 6 bases for J; bases not matched to a gene: 8. From germline, CDR1 is SGHVS and CDR2 FQNEAQ. This CDR3 spans 16 amino acids. The CDR3 protein is CASSLGPGGGSQPQHF. CDR3 nucleotide sequence: TGTGCCAGCAGCTTAGGTCCAGGGGGCGGAAGTCAGCCCCAGCATTTT. The full variable domain, its missing parts supplied by reference TRBV7-8 and TRBJ1-5, is GAGVSQSPRYKVAKRGQDVALRCDPISGHVSLFWYQQALGQGPEFLTYFQNEAQLDKSGLPSDRFFAERPEGSVSTLKIQRTQQEDSAVYLCASSLGPGGGSQPQHFGDGTRLSIL.

At least ten counts were recorded for this clonotype. The V gene is TRBV5-1, the J gene TRBJ1-5; D not certain. In germline, CDR1 is SGHRS, CDR2 YFSETQ. Trimming left V 0 bases short and J 2 bases short, with 9 bases between. This CDR3 has 15 amino acids. CDR3 DNA: TGCGCCAGCAGCTTGGGGGAACACGGCAATCAGCCCCAGCATTTT. Encoded protein: CASSLGEHGNQPQHF.